There are a few counts of the clone carrying this TCR beta chain. Its antigen is not known. Here immunoSEQ multiplex PCR was the method, and the copy in TCRdb shows in-frame clones only, minus some. The data show fewer than 80,000 clones, roughly four fifths seen once. The data belong to a study of OX40 agonist ivuxolimab in advanced cancers. For the study at large: Ivuxolimab was administered intravenously to patients at 0.01 to 10 mg/kg every 2 weeks. General study findings and limits: At 0.1 to 3.0 mg/kg, CD4+ and CD8+ blood T cells expanded clonally by week 6. Still undetermined is the antigen specificity of the expanded peripheral T cells. Relative to CD4+, CD8+ T cells held more expanded clones on average.

The trim removed 4 bases at V and 4 bases at J, leaving 3 bases unmatched. CDR1 is MNHNS and CDR2 is SASEGT in the germline V gene. This CDR3 region has 13 residues. The gene calls are TRBV6-1 and TRBJ2-5; TRBD1 matches 7 bases. The specimen comprised CD4+ or CD8+ T cells sorted from blood, sampled in a trial of the OX40 agonist ivuxolimab. The sequence was collected from an adult with an advanced solid tumor such as melanoma, head and neck, liver or kidney cancer. CDR3 amino acids: CASSAGTVETQYF. CDR3 coding DNA: TGTGCCAGCAGTGCGGGGACAGTAGAGACCCAGTACTTC.